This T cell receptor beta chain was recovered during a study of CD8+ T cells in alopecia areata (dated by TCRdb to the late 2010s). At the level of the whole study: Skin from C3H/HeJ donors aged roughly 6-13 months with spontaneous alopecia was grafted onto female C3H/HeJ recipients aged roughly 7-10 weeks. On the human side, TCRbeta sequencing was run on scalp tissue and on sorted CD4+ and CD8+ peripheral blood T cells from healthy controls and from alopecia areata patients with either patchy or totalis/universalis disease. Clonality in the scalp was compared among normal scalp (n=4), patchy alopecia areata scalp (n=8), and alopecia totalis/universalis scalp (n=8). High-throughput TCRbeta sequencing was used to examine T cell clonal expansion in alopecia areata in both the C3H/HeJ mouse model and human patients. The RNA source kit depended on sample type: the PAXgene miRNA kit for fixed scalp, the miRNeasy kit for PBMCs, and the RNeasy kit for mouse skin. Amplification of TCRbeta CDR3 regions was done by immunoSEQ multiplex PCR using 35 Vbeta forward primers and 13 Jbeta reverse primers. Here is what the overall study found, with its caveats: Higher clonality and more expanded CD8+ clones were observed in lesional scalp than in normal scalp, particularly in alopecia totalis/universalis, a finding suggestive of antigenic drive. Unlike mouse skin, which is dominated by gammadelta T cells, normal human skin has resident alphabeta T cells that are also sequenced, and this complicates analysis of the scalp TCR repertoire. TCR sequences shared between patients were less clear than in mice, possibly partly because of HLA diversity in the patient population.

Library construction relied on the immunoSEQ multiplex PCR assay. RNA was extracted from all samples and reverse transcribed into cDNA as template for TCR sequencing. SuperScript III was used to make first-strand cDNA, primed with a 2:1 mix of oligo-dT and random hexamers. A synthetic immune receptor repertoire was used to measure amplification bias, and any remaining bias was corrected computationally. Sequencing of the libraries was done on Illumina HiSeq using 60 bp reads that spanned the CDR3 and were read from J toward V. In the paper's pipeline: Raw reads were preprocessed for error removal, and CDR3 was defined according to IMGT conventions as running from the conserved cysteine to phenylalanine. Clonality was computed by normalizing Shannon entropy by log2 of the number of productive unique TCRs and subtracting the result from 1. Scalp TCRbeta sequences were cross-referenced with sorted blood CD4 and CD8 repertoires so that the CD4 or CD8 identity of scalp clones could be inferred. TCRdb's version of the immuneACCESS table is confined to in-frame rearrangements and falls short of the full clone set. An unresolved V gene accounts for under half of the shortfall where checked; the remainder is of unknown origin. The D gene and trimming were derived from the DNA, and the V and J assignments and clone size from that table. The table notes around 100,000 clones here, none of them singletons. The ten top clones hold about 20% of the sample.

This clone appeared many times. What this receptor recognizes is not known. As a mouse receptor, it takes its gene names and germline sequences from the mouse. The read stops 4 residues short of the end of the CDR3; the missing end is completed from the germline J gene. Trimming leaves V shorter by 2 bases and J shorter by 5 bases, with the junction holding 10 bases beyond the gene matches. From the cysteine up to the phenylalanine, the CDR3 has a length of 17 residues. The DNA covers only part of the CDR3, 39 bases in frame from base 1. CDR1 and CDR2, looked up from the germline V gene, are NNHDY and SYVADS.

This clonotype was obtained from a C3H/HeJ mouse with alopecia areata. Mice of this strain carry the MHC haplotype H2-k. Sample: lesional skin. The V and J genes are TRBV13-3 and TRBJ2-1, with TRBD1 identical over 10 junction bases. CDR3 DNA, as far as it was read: TGTGCCAGCAGTGAAACCCCTCCGGGACAGGGGAATGCT. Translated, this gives CASSETPPGQGNA. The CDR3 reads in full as CASSETPPGQGNAEQFF.